The rows below give T cell receptor beta chains drawn from one sample of a study of identical twins' blood T cells. TCRdb itself ran the 5' RACE reads through MiXCR, one entry per CDR3 protein. Altogether a few hundred thousand distinct CDR3 sequences are present, around 30% being singletons, with the ten largest covering 5.5% to 6.5%. What was sequenced was PBMCs. These TCRs come from a woman aged 18-49 years in good health. Each CDR3 is given with its conserved first and last residue. Fields, in order: clone size, V gene, J gene, D gene, CDR3 protein, CDR3 DNA. The D gene is left open where the match is weak. Not every row has a clone size; where given, it reads once, few, many or a size class.

clone_size: few; v_call: TRBV20-1; j_call: TRBJ2-1; d_call: TRBD2; cdr3_aa: CSARQGTSGGFTYNEQFF; cdr3_nt: TGCAGTGCTAGACAGGGGACTAGCGGAGGGTTCACCTACAATGAGCAGTTCTTC
clone_size: NA; v_call: TRBV9; j_call: TRBJ2-7; d_call: TRBD1; cdr3_aa: CASSPRQGRTYEQYF; cdr3_nt: TGTGCCAGCAGCCCTCGACAGGGTAGAACCTACGAGCAGTACTTC
clone_size: many; v_call: TRBV3-1; j_call: TRBJ1-4; d_call: NA; cdr3_aa: CASSQRGVEKLFF; cdr3_nt: TGTGCCAGCAGCCAAAGGGGGGTTGAAAAACTGTTTTTT
clone_size: many; v_call: TRBV5-1; j_call: TRBJ2-3; d_call: NA; cdr3_aa: CASSFSGTDTQYF; cdr3_nt: TGCGCCAGCAGCTTCTCCGGCACAGATACGCAGTATTTT
clone_size: NA; v_call: TRBV27; j_call: TRBJ1-5; d_call: NA; cdr3_aa: CASSSASHQPQHF; cdr3_nt: TGTGCCAGCAGTTCGGCAAGCCATCAGCCCCAGCATTTT
clone_size: NA; v_call: TRBV11-2; j_call: TRBJ2-1; d_call: NA; cdr3_aa: CASSLNEGRSSYNEKFF; cdr3_nt: TGTGCCAGCAGCTTAAACGAGGGCCGTAGCTCCTACAATGAGAAGTTCTTC
clone_size: NA; v_call: TRBV18; j_call: TRBJ1-3; d_call: NA; cdr3_aa: CASSPGRYSGNTIYF; cdr3_nt: TGTGCCAGCTCACCGGGACGCTACTCTGGAAACACCATATATTTT
clone_size: NA; v_call: TRBV20-1; j_call: TRBJ1-1; d_call: NA; cdr3_aa: CSASDQGTEAFF; cdr3_nt: TGCAGTGCTTCAGATCAGGGCACTGAAGCTTTCTTT
clone_size: few; v_call: TRBV4-3; j_call: TRBJ2-1; d_call: NA; cdr3_aa: CASSQDTRTEQFF; cdr3_nt: TGCGCCAGCAGCCAAGATACAAGAACCGAGCAGTTCTTC
clone_size: NA; v_call: TRBV20-1; j_call: TRBJ2-3; d_call: TRBD2; cdr3_aa: CSAQAGVAGADTQYF; cdr3_nt: TGCAGTGCTCAGGCCGGGGTAGCGGGAGCAGATACGCAGTATTTT
clone_size: few; v_call: TRBV10-3; j_call: TRBJ2-4; d_call: TRBD2; cdr3_aa: CAIRSSGDIQYF; cdr3_nt: TGTGCCATACGTAGTAGCGGGGACATTCAGTACTTC
clone_size: few; v_call: TRBV29-1; j_call: TRBJ1-2; d_call: TRBD1; cdr3_aa: CSGRTGDGGYTF; cdr3_nt: TGCAGCGGGCGGACAGGGGACGGTGGCTACACCTTC
clone_size: NA; v_call: TRBV6-5; j_call: TRBJ2-1; d_call: NA; cdr3_aa: CASSSNSYNEQFF; cdr3_nt: TGTGCCAGCAGTTCTAACAGTTACAATGAGCAGTTCTTC
clone_size: few; v_call: TRBV3-1; j_call: TRBJ2-3; d_call: TRBD2; cdr3_aa: CASSQKVRKAGTDTQYF; cdr3_nt: TGTGCCAGCAGCCAGAAGGTCCGTAAAGCGGGAACAGATACGCAGTATTTT
clone_size: few; v_call: TRBV3-1; j_call: TRBJ2-3; d_call: TRBD2; cdr3_aa: CASSQEAGGTDTQYF; cdr3_nt: TGTGCCAGCAGCCAAGAGGCGGGAGGAACAGATACGCAGTATTTT
clone_size: NA; v_call: TRBV10-3; j_call: TRBJ1-2; d_call: NA; cdr3_aa: CAITRGDYNYGYTF; cdr3_nt: TGTGCCATCACTAGGGGAGACTATAACTATGGCTACACCTTC
clone_size: NA; v_call: TRBV7-8; j_call: TRBJ2-3; d_call: NA; cdr3_aa: CASSHRDRGSTDTQYF; cdr3_nt: TGTGCCAGCAGCCACCGGGATCGCGGGAGCACAGATACGCAGTATTTT
clone_size: NA; v_call: TRBV27; j_call: TRBJ2-2; d_call: TRBD1; cdr3_aa: CASSATGTENTGELFF; cdr3_nt: TGTGCCAGCAGTGCCACCGGGACAGAGAACACCGGGGAGCTGTTTTTT
clone_size: many; v_call: TRBV28; j_call: TRBJ2-1; d_call: NA; cdr3_aa: CASSQYNEQFF; cdr3_nt: TGTGCCAGCAGCCAATACAATGAGCAGTTCTTC
clone_size: NA; v_call: TRBV20-1; j_call: TRBJ2-3; d_call: NA; cdr3_aa: CSAGGYTQYF; cdr3_nt: TGCAGTGCAGGGGGGTACACGCAGTATTTT
clone_size: NA; v_call: TRBV5-1; j_call: TRBJ2-2; d_call: NA; cdr3_aa: CASSLSNINTGELFF; cdr3_nt: TGCGCCAGCAGCTTGTCTAACATCAACACCGGGGAGCTGTTTTTT
clone_size: NA; v_call: TRBV7-9; j_call: TRBJ1-1; d_call: NA; cdr3_aa: CASSLLGKGSEAFF; cdr3_nt: TGTGCCAGCAGCTTATTAGGGAAAGGCAGTGAAGCTTTCTTT
clone_size: few; v_call: TRBV11-2; j_call: TRBJ2-2; d_call: TRBD1; cdr3_aa: CAIWDRAGELFF; cdr3_nt: TGTGCCATTTGGGACAGGGCCGGGGAGCTGTTTTTT
clone_size: once; v_call: TRBV12-2; j_call: TRBJ1-2; d_call: NA; cdr3_aa: CASRLAVPSDKYGYTF; cdr3_nt: TGTGCAAGTCGCTTAGCGGTTCCCTCCGATAAGTATGGCTACACCTTC
clone_size: NA; v_call: TRBV29-1; j_call: TRBJ2-5; d_call: TRBD2; cdr3_aa: CSVGAGSGGTQYF; cdr3_nt: TGCAGCGTGGGAGCGGGATCAGGAGGGACCCAGTACTTC
clone_size: NA; v_call: TRBV20-1; j_call: TRBJ2-2; d_call: NA; cdr3_aa: CSASGVTGELFF; cdr3_nt: TGCAGTGCTTCAGGGGTTACCGGGGAGCTGTTTTTT
clone_size: NA; v_call: TRBV2; j_call: TRBJ2-2; d_call: NA; cdr3_aa: CASQGSMSTGELFF; cdr3_nt: TGTGCCAGCCAAGGCTCGATGTCCACCGGGGAGCTGTTTTTT
clone_size: NA; v_call: TRBV20-1; j_call: TRBJ2-5; d_call: NA; cdr3_aa: CSVRGNQETQYF; cdr3_nt: TGCAGTGTTAGGGGGAATCAAGAGACCCAGTACTTC
clone_size: NA; v_call: TRBV4-3; j_call: TRBJ1-1; d_call: NA; cdr3_aa: CASSQAPGRTMNAEAFF; cdr3_nt: TGCGCCAGCAGCCAAGCGCCGGGCAGAACGATGAACGCTGAAGCTTTCTTT
clone_size: NA; v_call: TRBV5-6; j_call: TRBJ1-2; d_call: NA; cdr3_aa: CASSLAGGYTF; cdr3_nt: TGTGCCAGCAGCTTGGCGGGCGGCTACACCTTC
clone_size: many; v_call: TRBV12-3/TRBV12-4; j_call: TRBJ1-2; d_call: NA; cdr3_aa: CASRNDEKGYTF; cdr3_nt: TGTGCCAGCAGGAACGACGAGAAAGGCTACACCTTC
clone_size: few; v_call: TRBV6-5; j_call: TRBJ1-4; d_call: NA; cdr3_aa: CASSRKGGANEKLFF; cdr3_nt: TGTGCCAGCAGTCGGAAAGGGGGGGCTAATGAAAAACTGTTTTTT
clone_size: few; v_call: TRBV19; j_call: TRBJ1-6; d_call: NA; cdr3_aa: CASSRPERRDSPLHF; cdr3_nt: TGTGCCAGTAGTCGACCCGAGCGGCGAGATTCACCCCTCCACTTT
clone_size: NA; v_call: TRBV20-1; j_call: TRBJ2-7; d_call: TRBD2; cdr3_aa: CSAIHPGRGTYEQYF; cdr3_nt: TGCAGTGCTATTCACCCAGGGAGGGGAACCTACGAGCAGTACTTC
clone_size: NA; v_call: TRBV6-6; j_call: TRBJ1-1; d_call: NA; cdr3_aa: CASSHPPTGYTEAFF; cdr3_nt: TGTGCCAGCAGTCACCCCCCCACCGGGTACACTGAAGCTTTCTTT
clone_size: NA; v_call: TRBV12-3/TRBV12-4; j_call: TRBJ2-3; d_call: TRBD2; cdr3_aa: CASSPPLASGGDTQYF; cdr3_nt: TGTGCCAGCAGTCCCCCTCTGGCCAGCGGGGGAGATACGCAGTATTTT
clone_size: many; v_call: TRBV29-1; j_call: TRBJ1-5; d_call: NA; cdr3_aa: CSVEEGGQPQHF; cdr3_nt: TGCAGCGTTGAGGAGGGAGGACAGCCCCAGCATTTT
clone_size: NA; v_call: TRBV6-2/TRBV6-3; j_call: TRBJ2-2; d_call: NA; cdr3_aa: CASSYLGFGGELFF; cdr3_nt: TGTGCCAGCAGTTATCTTGGGTTCGGCGGGGAGCTGTTTTTT
clone_size: many; v_call: TRBV14; j_call: TRBJ1-6; d_call: TRBD1; cdr3_aa: CASSPGQYSPLHF; cdr3_nt: TGTGCCAGCAGCCCGGGACAGTATTCACCCCTCCACTTT
clone_size: many; v_call: TRBV7-9; j_call: TRBJ1-4; d_call: NA; cdr3_aa: CASSKDTGEKLFF; cdr3_nt: TGTGCCAGCAGCAAAGACACGGGCGAAAAACTGTTTTTT
clone_size: NA; v_call: TRBV5-1; j_call: TRBJ1-2; d_call: NA; cdr3_aa: CASSLGRFNTEQNGYTF; cdr3_nt: TGCGCCAGCAGCTTGGGCAGGTTTAACACCGAACAAAATGGCTACACCTTC
clone_size: NA; v_call: TRBV19; j_call: TRBJ1-1; d_call: NA; cdr3_aa: CASTMPTEAFF; cdr3_nt: TGTGCCAGTACCATGCCCACTGAAGCTTTCTTT
clone_size: many; v_call: TRBV12-3/TRBV12-4; j_call: TRBJ1-2; d_call: NA; cdr3_aa: CASSLGAGYTF; cdr3_nt: TGTGCCAGCAGCTTAGGAGCAGGCTACACCTTC
clone_size: NA; v_call: TRBV14; j_call: TRBJ1-1; d_call: NA; cdr3_aa: CASSQEITGLNTEAFF; cdr3_nt: TGTGCCAGCAGCCAAGAAATAACAGGGTTAAACACTGAAGCTTTCTTT
clone_size: NA; v_call: TRBV19; j_call: TRBJ2-1; d_call: NA; cdr3_aa: CTSGPFSGSYNEQFF; cdr3_nt: TGTACCAGTGGTCCCTTTAGCGGCTCCTACAATGAGCAGTTCTTC
clone_size: many; v_call: TRBV5-1; j_call: TRBJ2-3; d_call: NA; cdr3_aa: CASNSGVADTQYF; cdr3_nt: TGCGCCAGCAACTCCGGGGTAGCAGATACGCAGTATTTT
clone_size: many; v_call: TRBV6-4; j_call: TRBJ1-2; d_call: NA; cdr3_aa: CASSEGLSYGYTF; cdr3_nt: TGCGCCAGCAGCGAGGGGCTAAGCTATGGCTACACCTTC
clone_size: NA; v_call: TRBV6-5; j_call: TRBJ1-1; d_call: NA; cdr3_aa: CASSYWGGLNTEAFF; cdr3_nt: TGTGCCAGCAGTTACTGGGGGGGGCTGAACACTGAAGCTTTCTTT
clone_size: many; v_call: TRBV2; j_call: TRBJ2-5; d_call: NA; cdr3_aa: CASNPIRGQETQYF; cdr3_nt: TGTGCCAGCAACCCTATAAGAGGGCAAGAGACCCAGTACTTC
clone_size: many; v_call: TRBV20-1; j_call: TRBJ1-1; d_call: NA; cdr3_aa: CSALRGDTEAFF; cdr3_nt: TGCAGTGCCCTTAGGGGGGACACTGAAGCTTTCTTT
clone_size: few; v_call: TRBV20-1; j_call: TRBJ2-2; d_call: NA; cdr3_aa: CSAGRDATGELFF; cdr3_nt: TGCAGTGCTGGCCGGGACGCCACCGGGGAGCTGTTTTTT
clone_size: NA; v_call: TRBV29-1; j_call: TRBJ2-1; d_call: TRBD1; cdr3_aa: CSVDRTGVDEQFF; cdr3_nt: TGCAGCGTTGACAGGACAGGGGTGGATGAGCAGTTCTTC
clone_size: few; v_call: TRBV4-3; j_call: TRBJ1-2; d_call: NA; cdr3_aa: CASSQDLLSNYGYTF; cdr3_nt: TGCGCCAGCAGCCAAGACCTGCTATCTAACTATGGCTACACCTTC
clone_size: NA; v_call: TRBV12-3/TRBV12-4; j_call: TRBJ1-3; d_call: NA; cdr3_aa: CASSRAELDSGNTIYF; cdr3_nt: TGTGCCAGCAGCCGAGCAGAACTGGACTCTGGAAACACCATATATTTT
clone_size: few; v_call: TRBV12-3/TRBV12-4; j_call: TRBJ1-2; d_call: NA; cdr3_aa: CASSLPDREPYGYTF; cdr3_nt: TGTGCCAGCAGTTTACCGGATAGGGAACCCTATGGCTACACCTTC
clone_size: few; v_call: TRBV5-5; j_call: TRBJ1-2; d_call: NA; cdr3_aa: CASSLDSTRGYGYTF; cdr3_nt: TGTGCCAGCAGCTTGGATAGTACCAGGGGTTATGGCTACACCTTC
clone_size: many; v_call: TRBV9; j_call: TRBJ2-2; d_call: NA; cdr3_aa: CASSVLSFAGELFF; cdr3_nt: TGTGCCAGCAGCGTACTAAGCTTCGCCGGGGAGCTGTTTTTT
clone_size: many; v_call: TRBV14; j_call: TRBJ1-1; d_call: NA; cdr3_aa: CASSQGRFAFF; cdr3_nt: TGTGCCAGCAGCCAAGGAAGATTCGCTTTCTTT
clone_size: few; v_call: TRBV6-6; j_call: TRBJ2-7; d_call: NA; cdr3_aa: CASSYSGQALDEQYF; cdr3_nt: TGTGCCAGCAGTTACTCAGGGCAGGCTTTGGATGAGCAGTACTTC